This T cell receptor beta chain was captured in a study of blood T cells in healthy people across ages. Overall study: Template switching recovered approximately one barcoded beta molecule for every two T cells. The study's findings and limits: The study found TCR beta diversity correlated strongly with naive T cell percentage.

In terms of origin and age, donors were healthy Caucasian individuals from Russia aged 6 to 90. Remarks on this clonotype: The antigen remains unidentified.

Deletions cut 2 bases from V and 2 bases from J, with 9 bases between. The CDR3 is made up of 15 amino acids. Germline V gene sequence: CDR1 ENHRY, CDR2 SYGVKD. A J-beta primer mix and a sample-barcoded 5' primer were used in a second PCR of about 7 to 11 cycles. The template-switch adaptor was a 5' adaptor with 12 random nucleotides. It tagged each cDNA molecule. TCRdb used MiXCR to reprocess the 5' RACE reads, holding one entry per CDR3 protein. The sample records about 630,000 distinct CDR3 sequences, around 20% being singletons. What was sequenced was blood. The origin of this receptor is a man in his 70s in good health. The V gene is TRBV10-3, the J gene TRBJ1-4, with D perhaps matching TRBD1 (6 bases). This CDR3 reads CAISEDGQTNEKLFF. CDR3 DNA sequence: TGTGCCATCAGTGAGGATGGACAGACTAATGAAAAACTGTTTTTT.